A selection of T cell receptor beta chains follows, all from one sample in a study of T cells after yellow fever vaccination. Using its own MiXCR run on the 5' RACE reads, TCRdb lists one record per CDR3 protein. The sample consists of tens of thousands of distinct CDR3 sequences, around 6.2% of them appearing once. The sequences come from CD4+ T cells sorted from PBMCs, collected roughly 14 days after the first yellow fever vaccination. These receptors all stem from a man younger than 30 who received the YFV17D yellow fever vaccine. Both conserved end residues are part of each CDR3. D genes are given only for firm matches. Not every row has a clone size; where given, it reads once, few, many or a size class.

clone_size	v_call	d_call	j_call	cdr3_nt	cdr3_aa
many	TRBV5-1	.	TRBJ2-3	TGCGCCAGCAGCTTGGGGGGGCTTGACGATACGCAGTATTTT	CASSLGGLDDTQYF
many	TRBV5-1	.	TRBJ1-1	TGCGCCAGCAGCTTGTCTGACAGCTACACTGAAGCTTTCTTT	CASSLSDSYTEAFF
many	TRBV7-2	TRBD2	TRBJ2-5	TGTGCCAGCAGCGCTACTAGCGGGGTTCAAGAGACCCAGTACTTC	CASSATSGVQETQYF
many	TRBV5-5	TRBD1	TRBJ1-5	TGTGCCAGCAGCTTGGAAGGGGACAGCTATCAGCCCCAGCATTTT	CASSLEGDSYQPQHF
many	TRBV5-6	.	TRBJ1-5	TGTGCCAGCAGCGTAGGGGGGGAGCAGCCCCAGCATTTT	CASSVGGEQPQHF
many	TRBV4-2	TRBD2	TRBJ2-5	TGTGCCAGCAGCCAAGGGACTAGCGGAGGGGAGACCCAGTACTTC	CASSQGTSGGETQYF
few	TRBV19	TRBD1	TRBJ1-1	TGTGCCAGTAGTGTCTCGGCTCCCTACAGGGGAGGGACTGAAGCTTTCTTT	CASSVSAPYRGGTEAFF
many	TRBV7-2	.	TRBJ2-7	TGTGCCAGCAGCCCCCGACTAGTGGTCTACGAGCAGTACTTC	CASSPRLVVYEQYF
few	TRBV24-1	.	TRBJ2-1	TGTGCCACCTCCCGGGACAATGAGCAGTTCTTC	CATSRDNEQFF
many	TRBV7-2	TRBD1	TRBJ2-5	TGTGCCAGCAGCTGGTGGGCAGGGGGCGCAGAGACCCAGTACTTC	CASSWWAGGAETQYF
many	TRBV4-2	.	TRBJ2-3	TGTGCCAGCAGCCCGCTTCGAGCTCTCTTAGACACAGATACGCAGTATTTT	CASSPLRALLDTDTQYF
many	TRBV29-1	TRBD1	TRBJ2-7	TGCAGCGCTGGAGGGACAGGGTTCTACGAGCAGTACTTC	CSAGGTGFYEQYF
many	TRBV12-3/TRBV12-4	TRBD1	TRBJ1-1	TGTGCCAGCAGTTTAGGGACAGGGGGCTGGAACACTGAAGCTTTCTTT	CASSLGTGGWNTEAFF
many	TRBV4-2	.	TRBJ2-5	TGTGCCAGCAGCCAGCCTCAAGAGACCCAGTACTTC	CASSQPQETQYF
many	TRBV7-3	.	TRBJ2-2	TGTGCCAGCAGCTTTCAGGGCGCAGGTGACACCGGGGAGCTGTTTTTT	CASSFQGAGDTGELFF
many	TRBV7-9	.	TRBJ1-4	TGTGCCAGCAGCCCCCGGGACGGAGCAAATGAAAAACTGTTTTTT	CASSPRDGANEKLFF
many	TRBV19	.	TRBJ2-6	TGTGCCAGTAGGCCAGGGGACTCTGGGGCCAACGTCCTGACTTTC	CASRPGDSGANVLTF
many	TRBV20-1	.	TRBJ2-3	TGCAGTGCTAGAGTAGGTCGGGGGTCTAGGATGGCAGATACGCAGTATTTT	CSARVGRGSRMADTQYF
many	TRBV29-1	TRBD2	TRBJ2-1	TGCAGCGTTGCCGTTTCTAGCGGGGGTGGGTTCTTC	CSVAVSSGGGFF
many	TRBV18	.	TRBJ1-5	TGTGCCAGCTCACTAGGACACGATAGCAATCAGCCCCAGCATTTT	CASSLGHDSNQPQHF
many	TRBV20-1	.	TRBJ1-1	TGCAGTGCCCCAGGACAGCAAGCTTTCTTT	CSAPGQQAFF
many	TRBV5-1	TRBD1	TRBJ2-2	TGCGCCAGCAGCCCGATGGACAGGAGGAACACCGGGGAGCTGTTTTTT	CASSPMDRRNTGELFF
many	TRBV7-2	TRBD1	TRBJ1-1	TGTGCCAGCAGCTTCTCCGGACAGGGAGGGACTGAAGCTTTCTTT	CASSFSGQGGTEAFF
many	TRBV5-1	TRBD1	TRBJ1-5	TGCGCCAGCAGTTCAGGACAGGGAAATCAGCCCCAGCATTTT	CASSSGQGNQPQHF
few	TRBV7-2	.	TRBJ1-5	TGTGCCAGCAGCGCCAATAGCAATCAGCCCCAGCATTTT	CASSANSNQPQHF
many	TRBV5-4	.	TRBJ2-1	TGTGCCAGCAGCTTCGGGGCAGCCTCCTACAATGAGCAGTTCTTC	CASSFGAASYNEQFF
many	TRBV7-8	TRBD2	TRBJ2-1	TGTGCCAGCAGCTTAGATCTAGCGGGGGCTTATGGTGAGCAGTTCTTC	CASSLDLAGAYGEQFF
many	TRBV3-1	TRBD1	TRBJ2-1	TGTGCCAGCAGCCAAGATTTGAGGGACAGGGGGATAAGGTTCTTC	CASSQDLRDRGIRFF
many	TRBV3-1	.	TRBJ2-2	TGTGCCAGCAGCCAAGTCAAGGCAGCGAACACCGGGGAGCTGTTTTTT	CASSQVKAANTGELFF
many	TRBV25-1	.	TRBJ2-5	TGTGCCAGCAGTGAATGGGGGGCGCAGACCCAGTACTTC	CASSEWGAQTQYF
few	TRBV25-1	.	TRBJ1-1	TGTGCCAGCAGTAACCCGCCGGGGACGGCGGGGTCTGAAGCTTTCTTT	CASSNPPGTAGSEAFF
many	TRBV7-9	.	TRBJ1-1	TGTGCCAGCAGCTTAAGAGGGCAGAACACTGAAGCTTTCTTT	CASSLRGQNTEAFF
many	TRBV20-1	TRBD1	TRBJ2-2	TGCAGTGCTTTCGAGGGACAGGGGAACACCGGGGAGCTGTTTTTT	CSAFEGQGNTGELFF
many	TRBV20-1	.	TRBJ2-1	TGCAGTGCTAGGTCAAGCCGAAGGAATGAGCAGTTCTTC	CSARSSRRNEQFF
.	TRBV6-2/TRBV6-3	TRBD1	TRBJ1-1	TGTGCCAGCAGTCAGGACAGGCTCACTGAAGCTTTCTTT	CASSQDRLTEAFF
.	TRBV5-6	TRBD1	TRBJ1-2	TGTGCCAGCAGATTCGGGACAGGTGGCTACACCTTC	CASRFGTGGYTF
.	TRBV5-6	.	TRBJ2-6	TGTGCCAGCAGGATTACTGGCTCTGGGGCCAACGTCCTGACTTTC	CASRITGSGANVLTF
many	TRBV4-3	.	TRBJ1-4	TGCGCCAGCAGCCAAGACGCGGGGGCCGAAGAAAAACTGTTTTTT	CASSQDAGAEEKLFF
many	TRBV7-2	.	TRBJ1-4	TGTGCCAGCAGTCGACAAGCCAGGGTGGAGAATGAAAAACTGTTTTTT	CASSRQARVENEKLFF
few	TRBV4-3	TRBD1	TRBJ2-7	TGCGCCAGCAGCCAAGAGACAGGGGGGCCACCCTACGAGCAGTACTTC	CASSQETGGPPYEQYF
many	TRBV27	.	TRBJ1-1	TGTGCCAGCAGTTTCAACCCGAACACTGAAGCTTTCTTT	CASSFNPNTEAFF
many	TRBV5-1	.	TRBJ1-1	TGCGCCAGCAGCGTTCAGGGAGTCAACACTGAAGCTTTCTTT	CASSVQGVNTEAFF
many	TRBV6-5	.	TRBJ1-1	TGTGCCAGCAGTTACTCGAGTAGGGGCAGACGGAACACTGAAGCTTTCTTT	CASSYSSRGRRNTEAFF
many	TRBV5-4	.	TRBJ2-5	TGTGCCAGCAGCTTGGCCAATAGCTGGGAGACCCAGTACTTC	CASSLANSWETQYF
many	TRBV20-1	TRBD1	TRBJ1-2	TGCAGTGCTGGTCCGGACGAGACAGGGTATGGCTACACCTTC	CSAGPDETGYGYTF
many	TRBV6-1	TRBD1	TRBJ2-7	TGTGCCAGCAGTGAACCGACAGGGGTTTACGAGCAGTACTTC	CASSEPTGVYEQYF
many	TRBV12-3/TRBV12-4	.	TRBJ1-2	TGTGCCAGCAGTTTAGCATCCAGGAGGAACTATGGCTACACCTTC	CASSLASRRNYGYTF
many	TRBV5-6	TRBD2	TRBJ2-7	TGTGCCAGCCTACTAACCGGGACTAGCGGCTACGAGCAGTACTTC	CASLLTGTSGYEQYF
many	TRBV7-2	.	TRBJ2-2	TGTGCCAGCAGCTTAGCGCGGGTCCACACCGGGGAGCTGTTTTTT	CASSLARVHTGELFF
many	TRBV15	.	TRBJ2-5	TGTGCCACCAGCAGAGGGGGCCTGGAAGAGACCCAGTACTTC	CATSRGGLEETQYF
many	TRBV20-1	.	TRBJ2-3	TGCAGTGCTAGCCTTTCGGGTGATACGCAGTATTTT	CSASLSGDTQYF
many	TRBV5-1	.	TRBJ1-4	TGCGCCAGCAGCGGGACGCAGAGTGAAAAACTGTTTTTT	CASSGTQSEKLFF
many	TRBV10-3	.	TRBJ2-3	TGTGCCATCAGTGAGGGGAAAAGGAGTCCCACAGATACGCAGTATTTT	CAISEGKRSPTDTQYF
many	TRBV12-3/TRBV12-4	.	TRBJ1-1	TGTGCCAGCAGTTTAAGTCGAGCGTGGCTCACAGGCTTGAACACTGAAGCTTTCTTT	CASSLSRAWLTGLNTEAFF
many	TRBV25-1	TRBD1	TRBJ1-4	TGTGCCAGCAGTAAAGGACAGGGTCCGAGTGAAAAACTGTTTTTT	CASSKGQGPSEKLFF
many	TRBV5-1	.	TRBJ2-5	TGCGCCAGCAGCTTTTTGGAGGGGTCGGTAGAGACCCAGTACTTC	CASSFLEGSVETQYF
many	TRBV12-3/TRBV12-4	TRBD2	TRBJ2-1	TGTGCCAGCATTCAATCGGGGGGGCCTTTTGAGCAGTTCTTC	CASIQSGGPFEQFF
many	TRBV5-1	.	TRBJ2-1	TGCGCCAGCAGCCTGTTATCGGCGGGCTCCTACAATGAGCAGTTCTTC	CASSLLSAGSYNEQFF
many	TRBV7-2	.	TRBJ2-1	TGTGCCAGCAGCTTAGATACACGGAACAATGAGCAGTTCTTC	CASSLDTRNNEQFF